This paragraph covers one TCR beta chain sequence. As yet, its antigen is unknown. This specimen comes from a study of T cell responses to AZD1222 COVID-19 vaccine. General study points: It was only 6 or 7 AZD1222 recipients who were seropositive at baseline.

Germline trimming cut 1 base from V and 9 bases from J; bases unmatched to any gene: 5. The CDR3 is made up of 14 amino acids. CDR1 is LGHNA, CDR2 YNFKEQ, per germline. Clones were read by immunoSEQ multiplex PCR, and TCRdb kept only the in-frame ones, dropping some. The sample includes roughly 170,000 clones, around 88% seen only once; the top ten take 0.49%. Sequencing was performed on peripheral blood, taken on day 0 of AZD1222 vaccination. The rearrangement links TRBV4-2 to TRBJ2-7, with TRBD2 matching 11 bases. This sequence originates from an adult in good health. CDR3 sequence: CASSQVVAGGGQYF. The DNA of the CDR3 is TGTGCCAGCAGCCAAGTGGTAGCGGGAGGGGGGCAGTACTTC.